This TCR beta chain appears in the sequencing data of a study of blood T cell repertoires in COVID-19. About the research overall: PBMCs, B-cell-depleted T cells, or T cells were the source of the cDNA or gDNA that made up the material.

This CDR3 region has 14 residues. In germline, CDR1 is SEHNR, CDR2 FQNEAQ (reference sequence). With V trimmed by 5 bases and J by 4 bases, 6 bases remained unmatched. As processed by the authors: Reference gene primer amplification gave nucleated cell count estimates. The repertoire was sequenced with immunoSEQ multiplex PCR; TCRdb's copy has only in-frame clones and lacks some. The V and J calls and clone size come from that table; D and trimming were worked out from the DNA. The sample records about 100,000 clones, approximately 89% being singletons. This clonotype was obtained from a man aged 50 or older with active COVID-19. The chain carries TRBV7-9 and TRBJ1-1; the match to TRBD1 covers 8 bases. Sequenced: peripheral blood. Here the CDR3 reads CASSLTGVSTEAFF. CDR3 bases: TGTGCCAGCAGCCTGACAGGGGTCAGCACTGAAGCTTTCTTT. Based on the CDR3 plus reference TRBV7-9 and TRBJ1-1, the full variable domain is DTGVSQNPRHKITKRGQNVTFRCDPISEHNRLYWYRQTLGQGPEFLTYFQNEAQLEKSRLLSDRFSAERPKGSFSTLEIQRTEQGDSAMYLCASSLTGVSTEAFFGQGTRLTVV.